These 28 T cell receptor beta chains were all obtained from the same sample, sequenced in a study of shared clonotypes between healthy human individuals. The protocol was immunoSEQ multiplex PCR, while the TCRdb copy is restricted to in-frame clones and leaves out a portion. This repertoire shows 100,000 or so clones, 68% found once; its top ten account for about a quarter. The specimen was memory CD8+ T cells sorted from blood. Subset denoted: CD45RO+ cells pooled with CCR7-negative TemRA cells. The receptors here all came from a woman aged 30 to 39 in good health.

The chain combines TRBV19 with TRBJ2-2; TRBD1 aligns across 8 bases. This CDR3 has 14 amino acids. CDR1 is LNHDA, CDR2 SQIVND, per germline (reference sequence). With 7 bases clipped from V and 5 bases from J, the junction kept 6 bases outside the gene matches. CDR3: CASKPGQETGELFF. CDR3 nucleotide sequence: TGTGCCAGTAAACCGGGACAGGAGACCGGGGAGCTGTTTTTT.

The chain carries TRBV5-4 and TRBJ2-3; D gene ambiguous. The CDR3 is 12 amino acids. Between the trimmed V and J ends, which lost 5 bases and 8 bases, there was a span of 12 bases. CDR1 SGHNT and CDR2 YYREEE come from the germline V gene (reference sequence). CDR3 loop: CASSGPWRTQYF. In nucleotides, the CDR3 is TGTGCCAGCAGTGGGCCCTGGCGTACGCAGTATTTT.

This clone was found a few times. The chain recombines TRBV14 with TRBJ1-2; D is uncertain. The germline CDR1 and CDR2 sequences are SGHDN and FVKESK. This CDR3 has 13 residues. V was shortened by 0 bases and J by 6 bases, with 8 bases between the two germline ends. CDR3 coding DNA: TGTGCCAGCAGCCAAGATAAACGGGATGGCTACACCTTC. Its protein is CASSQDKRDGYTF.

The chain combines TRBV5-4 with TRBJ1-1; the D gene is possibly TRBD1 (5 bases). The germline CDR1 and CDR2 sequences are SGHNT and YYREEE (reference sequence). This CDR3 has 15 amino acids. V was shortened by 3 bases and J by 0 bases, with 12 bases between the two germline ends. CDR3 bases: TGTGCCAGCAGCTGGGCGGTGGGGGTGAACACTGAAGCTTTCTTT. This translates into CASSWAVGVNTEAFF.

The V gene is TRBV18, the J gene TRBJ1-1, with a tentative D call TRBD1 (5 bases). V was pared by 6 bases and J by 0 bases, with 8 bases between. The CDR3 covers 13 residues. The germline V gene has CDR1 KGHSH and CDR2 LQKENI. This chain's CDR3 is CASSPGMNTEAFF. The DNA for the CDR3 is TGTGCCAGCTCCCCAGGGATGAACACTGAAGCTTTCTTT.

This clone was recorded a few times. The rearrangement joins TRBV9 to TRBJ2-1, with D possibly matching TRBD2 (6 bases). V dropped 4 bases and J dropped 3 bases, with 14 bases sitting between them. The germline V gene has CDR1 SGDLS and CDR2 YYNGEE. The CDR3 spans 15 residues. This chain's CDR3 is CASSSRGANYNEQFF. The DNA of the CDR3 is TGTGCCAGCAGCTCCCGCGGGGCTAACTACAATGAGCAGTTCTTC.

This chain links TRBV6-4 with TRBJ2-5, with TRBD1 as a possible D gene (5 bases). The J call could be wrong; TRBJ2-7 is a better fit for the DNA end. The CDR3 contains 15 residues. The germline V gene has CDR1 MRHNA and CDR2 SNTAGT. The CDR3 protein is CASSAEPDSSYEQYF. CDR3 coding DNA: TGTGCCAGCAGTGCCGAACCAGACAGCTCCTACGAGCAGTACTTC.

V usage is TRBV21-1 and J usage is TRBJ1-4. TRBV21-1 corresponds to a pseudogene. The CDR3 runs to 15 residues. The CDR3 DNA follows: TGTGCCAGCAGCAAAGTGAAAAGGGATCGGGAAAAACTGTTTTTT. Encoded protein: CASSKVKRDREKLFF.

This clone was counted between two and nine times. The CDR3 reads CASSDGRASGELFF. CDR3 in DNA: TGTGCCAGCAGTGACGGGAGGGCCTCCGGGGAGCTGTTTTTT. The rearrangement links TRBV2 to TRBJ2-2; TRBD2 matches at 8 bases. Germline trimming cut 3 bases from V and 6 bases from J; bases unmatched to any gene: 3. The CDR3 length is 14 residues. In germline, CDR1 is SNHLY, CDR2 FYNNEI.

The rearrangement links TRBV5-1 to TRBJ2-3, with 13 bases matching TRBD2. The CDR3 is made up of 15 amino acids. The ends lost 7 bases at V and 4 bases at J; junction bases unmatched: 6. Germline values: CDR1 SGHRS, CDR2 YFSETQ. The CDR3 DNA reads TGCGCCAGCGGACTAGCGGGAGTGTTCGCAGATACGCAGTATTTT. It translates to CASGLAGVFADTQYF.

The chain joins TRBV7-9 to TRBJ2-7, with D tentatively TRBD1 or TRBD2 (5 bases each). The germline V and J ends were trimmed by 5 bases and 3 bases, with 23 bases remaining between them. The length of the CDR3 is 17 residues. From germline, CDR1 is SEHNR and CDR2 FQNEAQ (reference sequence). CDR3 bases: TGTGCCAGCAGCGGGAGACGACAGCAAAAGAACCGCTACGAGCAGTACTTC. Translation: CASSGRRQQKNRYEQYF.

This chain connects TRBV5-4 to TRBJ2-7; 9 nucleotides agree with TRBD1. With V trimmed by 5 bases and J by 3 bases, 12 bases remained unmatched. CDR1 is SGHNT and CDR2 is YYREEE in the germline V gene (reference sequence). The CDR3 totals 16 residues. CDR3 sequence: CASREVRDRDFYEQYF. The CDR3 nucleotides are TGTGCCAGCAGAGAGGTCCGGGACAGGGACTTCTACGAGCAGTACTTC.

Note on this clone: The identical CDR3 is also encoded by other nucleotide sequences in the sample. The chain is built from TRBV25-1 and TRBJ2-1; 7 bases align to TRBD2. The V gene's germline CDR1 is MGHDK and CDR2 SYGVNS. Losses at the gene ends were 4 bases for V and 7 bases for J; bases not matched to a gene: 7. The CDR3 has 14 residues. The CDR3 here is CASSGGGRGNEQFF. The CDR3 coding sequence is TGTGCCAGCAGTGGGGGCGGGAGAGGGAATGAGCAGTTCTTC. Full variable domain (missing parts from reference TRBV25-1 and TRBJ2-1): EADIYQTPRYLVIGTGKKITLECSQTMGHDKMYWYQQDPGMELHLIHYSYGVNSTEKGDLSSESTVSRIRTEHFPLTLESARPSHTSQYLCASSGGGRGNEQFFGPGTRLTVL.

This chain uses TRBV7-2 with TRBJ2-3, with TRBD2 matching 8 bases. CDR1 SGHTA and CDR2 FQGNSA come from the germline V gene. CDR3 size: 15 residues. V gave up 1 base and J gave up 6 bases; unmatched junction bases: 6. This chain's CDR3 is CASSLVKRGSDTQYF. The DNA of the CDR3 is TGTGCCAGCAGCTTAGTCAAGCGGGGGAGCGATACGCAGTATTTT. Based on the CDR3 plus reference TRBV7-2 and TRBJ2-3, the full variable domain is GAGVSQSPSNKVTEKGKDVELRCDPISGHTALYWYRQSLGQGLEFLIYFQGNSAPDKSGLPSDRFSAERTGGSVSTLTIQRTQQEDSAVYLCASSLVKRGSDTQYFGPGTRLTVL.

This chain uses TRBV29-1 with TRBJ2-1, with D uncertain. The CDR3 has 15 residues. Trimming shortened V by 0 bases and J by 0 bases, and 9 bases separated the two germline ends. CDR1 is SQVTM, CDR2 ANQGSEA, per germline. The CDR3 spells CSVEDRSYSYNEQFF. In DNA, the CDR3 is TGCAGCGTTGAAGATCGTAGTTACTCCTACAATGAGCAGTTCTTC.

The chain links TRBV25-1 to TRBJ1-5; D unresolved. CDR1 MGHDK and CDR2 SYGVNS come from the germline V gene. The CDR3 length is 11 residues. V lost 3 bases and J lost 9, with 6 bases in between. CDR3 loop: CASSDSGPQHF. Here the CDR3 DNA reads TGTGCCAGCAGTGACTCAGGGCCCCAGCATTTT.

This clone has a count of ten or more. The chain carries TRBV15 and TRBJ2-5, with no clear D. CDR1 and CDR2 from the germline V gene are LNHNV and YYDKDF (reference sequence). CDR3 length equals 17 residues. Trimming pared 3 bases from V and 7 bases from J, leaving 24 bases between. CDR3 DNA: TGTGCCACCAGCAGGGCTTTTGAGGAGCTTAATGGTGGGACCCAGTACTTC. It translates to CATSRAFEELNGGTQYF.

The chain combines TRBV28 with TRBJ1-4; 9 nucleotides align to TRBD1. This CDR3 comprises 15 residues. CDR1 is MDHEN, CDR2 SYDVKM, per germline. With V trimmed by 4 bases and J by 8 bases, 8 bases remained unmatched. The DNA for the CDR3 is TGTGCCAGCAGTTCCCCGGGACAGGGTCGCGAAAAACTGTTTTTT. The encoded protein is CASSSPGQGREKLFF.

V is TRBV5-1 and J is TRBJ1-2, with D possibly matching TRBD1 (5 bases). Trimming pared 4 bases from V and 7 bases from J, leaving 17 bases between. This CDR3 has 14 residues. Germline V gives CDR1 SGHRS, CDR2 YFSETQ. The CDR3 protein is CASSLQDPSIGYTF. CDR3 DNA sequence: TGCGCCAGCAGCCTACAGGACCCATCAATTGGCTACACCTTC.

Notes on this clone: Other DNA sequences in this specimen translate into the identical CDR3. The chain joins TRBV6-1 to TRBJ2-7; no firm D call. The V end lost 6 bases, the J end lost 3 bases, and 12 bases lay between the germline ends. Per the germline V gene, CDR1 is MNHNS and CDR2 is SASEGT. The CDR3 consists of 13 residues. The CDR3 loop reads CASSLTSRYEQYF. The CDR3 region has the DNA TGTGCCAGCAGCCTAACGTCCCGCTACGAGCAGTACTTC.

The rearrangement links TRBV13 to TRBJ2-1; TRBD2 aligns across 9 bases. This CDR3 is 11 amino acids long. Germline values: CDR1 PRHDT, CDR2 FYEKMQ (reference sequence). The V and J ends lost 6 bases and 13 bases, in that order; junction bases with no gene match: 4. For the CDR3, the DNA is TGTGCCAGCAGTCTAGCGGGAAGACAGTTCTTC. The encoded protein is CASSLAGRQFF.

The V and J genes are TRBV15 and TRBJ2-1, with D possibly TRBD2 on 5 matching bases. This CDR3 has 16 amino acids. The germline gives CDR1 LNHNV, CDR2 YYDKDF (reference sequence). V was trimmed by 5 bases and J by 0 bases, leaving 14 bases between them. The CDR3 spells CATSGPGESSYNEQFF. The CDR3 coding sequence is TGTGCCACCAGCGGACCCGGGGAAAGCTCCTACAATGAGCAGTTCTTC.

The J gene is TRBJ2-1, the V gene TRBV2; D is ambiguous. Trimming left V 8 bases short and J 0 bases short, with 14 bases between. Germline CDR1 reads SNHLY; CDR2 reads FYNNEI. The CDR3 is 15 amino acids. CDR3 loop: CASGSPEFSYNEQFF. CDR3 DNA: TGTGCCAGCGGTTCTCCTGAATTCTCCTACAATGAGCAGTTCTTC. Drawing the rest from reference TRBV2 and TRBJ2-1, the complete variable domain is EPEVTQTPSHQVTQMGQEVILRCVPISNHLYFYWYRQILGQKVEFLVSFYNNEISEKSEIFDDQFSVERPDGSNFTLKIRSTKLEDSAMYFCASGSPEFSYNEQFFGPGTRLTVL.

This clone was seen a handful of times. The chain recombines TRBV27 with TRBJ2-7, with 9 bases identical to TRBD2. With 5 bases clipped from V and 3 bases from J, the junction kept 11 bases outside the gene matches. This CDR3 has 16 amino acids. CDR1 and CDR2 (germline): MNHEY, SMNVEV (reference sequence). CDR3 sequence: CASSPRLAGLFYEQYF. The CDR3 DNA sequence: TGTGCCAGCAGTCCACGTCTAGCGGGACTCTTCTACGAGCAGTACTTC.

In DNA, the CDR3 is TGTGCCAGCAGCTTGACCGGACAGGGGGTATTGTACTTC. Translated, it gives CASSLTGQGVLYF. This chain connects TRBV5-6 to TRBJ2-4; 10 nucleotides agree with TRBD1. Germline assignment: CDR1 SGHDT and CDR2 YYEEEE. CDR3 length equals 13 residues. V lost 1 base, J lost 15 bases, and 7 bases stayed unmatched.

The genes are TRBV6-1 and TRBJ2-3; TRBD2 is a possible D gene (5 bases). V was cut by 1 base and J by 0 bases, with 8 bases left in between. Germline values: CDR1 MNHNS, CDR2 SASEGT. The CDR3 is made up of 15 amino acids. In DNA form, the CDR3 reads TGTGCCAGCAGTGAAGGGTCGGGGAGCACAGATACGCAGTATTTT. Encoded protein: CASSEGSGSTDTQYF.

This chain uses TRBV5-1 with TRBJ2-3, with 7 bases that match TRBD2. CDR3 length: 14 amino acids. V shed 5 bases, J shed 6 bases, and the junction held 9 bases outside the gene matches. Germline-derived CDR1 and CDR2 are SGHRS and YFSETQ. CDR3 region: CASRASGRGDTQYF. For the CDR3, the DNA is TGCGCCAGCAGGGCTAGCGGCCGTGGGGATACGCAGTATTTT.

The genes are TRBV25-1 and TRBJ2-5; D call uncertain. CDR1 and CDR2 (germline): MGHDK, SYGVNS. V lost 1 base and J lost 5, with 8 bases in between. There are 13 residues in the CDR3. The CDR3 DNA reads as TGTGCCAGCAGTGAATTTGAAGCGGAGACCCAGTACTTC. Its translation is CASSEFEAETQYF.